A single sample is the source of the 18 T cell receptor beta chains below, sequenced in a study of siplizumab effects on memory and regulatory T cells. Data came from immunoSEQ multiplex PCR; TCRdb stores just in-frame clones and leaves some out. The sample includes about 120,000 clones, about 95% of them seen just once. Material for sequencing was non-Treg CD4+ T cells sorted from blood. Receptor source: a human donor in good health.

J is TRBJ2-5 and V is TRBV19; tentatively, D is TRBD2 (5 bases). The CDR3 spans 15 residues. V lost 6 bases to trimming and J lost 2 bases, with 16 bases between them. CDR1 is LNHDA and CDR2 is SQIVND in the germline V gene (reference sequence). DNA of the CDR3: TGTGCCAGTAGAACTATCGACGAGGGTCAAGAGACCCAGTACTTC. Protein sequence: CASRTIDEGQETQYF.

The V and J genes are TRBV15 and TRBJ1-1; D is unclear. The V and J ends lost 0 bases and 0 bases respectively, with 11 bases between them. From germline, CDR1 is LNHNV and CDR2 YYDKDF (reference sequence). This CDR3 is built from 16 residues. This CDR3 reads CATSRDRPVMNTEAFF. CDR3 DNA sequence: TGTGCCACCAGCAGAGATAGGCCAGTTATGAACACTGAAGCTTTCTTT.

The chain recombines TRBV4-1 with TRBJ1-1, with a possible D match to TRBD1 (6 bases). Germline V CDR1 and CDR2: MGHRA, YSYEKL. The CDR3 is 14 amino acids. V was clipped by 3 bases and J by 1 base, with 9 bases between them. This chain's CDR3 is CASSQGTRNTEAFF. The CDR3 DNA sequence: TGCGCCAGCAGCCAGGGGACACGGAACACTGAAGCTTTCTTT.

The chain carries TRBV5-4 and TRBJ2-6; unclear D gene. Germline-derived CDR1 and CDR2 are SGHNT and YYREEE (reference sequence). Trimming cost V 4 bases and J 0 bases, with 8 bases left between them. This CDR3 has 15 amino acids. The CDR3 nucleotides are TGTGCCAGCAGCCCCCATTTCTCTGGGGCCAACGTCCTGACTTTC. Translation gives CASSPHFSGANVLTF.

This sequence joins TRBV7-8 and TRBJ2-3, with 8 bases aligning to TRBD2. V lost 4 bases and J lost 0; bases outside the gene matches: 6. Germline V CDR1 and CDR2: SGHVS, FQNEAQ. The CDR3 runs 16 residues. This chain's CDR3 is CASSWLTSASTDTQYF. The CDR3 DNA follows: TGTGCCAGCAGCTGGCTGACTAGCGCTAGCACAGATACGCAGTATTTT. Full variable domain (remainder filled in from reference TRBV7-8 and TRBJ2-3): GAGVSQSPRYKVAKRGQDVALRCDPISGHVSLFWYQQALGQGPEFLTYFQNEAQLDKSGLPSDRFFAERPEGSVSTLKIQRTQQEDSAVYLCASSWLTSASTDTQYFGPGTRLTVL.

The rearrangement uses TRBV20-1 and TRBJ1-2; D remains ambiguous. The CDR3 sequence is 10 residues long. The V end lost 1 base, the J end lost 8 bases, and 5 bases lay between the germline ends. Per germline, CDR1 DFQATT and CDR2 SNEGSKA (reference sequence). CDR3 DNA sequence: TGCAGTGCTAGAGTGGACGGCTACACCTTC. Translated, it gives CSARVDGYTF.

The chain is built from TRBV29-1 and TRBJ2-7; perhaps TRBD1 as D (6 bases). CDR1 and CDR2 from the germline V gene are SQVTM and ANQGSEA. The CDR3 totals 11 residues. Trimming removed 4 bases at V and 3 bases at J, with 7 bases between. CDR3 sequence: CSVGQDYEQYF. Here the CDR3 DNA reads TGCAGCGTTGGACAGGACTACGAGCAGTACTTC.

The CDR3 region has the DNA TGTGCCAGTAGCGCGGGCCGGATAAGAGGGCGATTAGCCAAAAACATTCAGTACTTC. It is translated as CASSAGRIRGRLAKNIQYF. The rearrangement joins TRBV19 to TRBJ2-4; D is perhaps TRBD2 (5 bases). The CDR3 runs to 19 residues. Trimming removed 6 bases from V and 0 bases from J, with 24 bases in between. CDR1 and CDR2 (germline): LNHDA, SQIVND (reference sequence). The variable domain in full, with the rest retrieved from reference TRBV19 and TRBJ2-4, is DGGITQSPKYLFRKEGQNVTLSCEQNLNHDAMYWYRQDPGQGLRLIYYSQIVNDFQKGDIAEGYSVSREKKESFPLTVTSAQKNPTAFYLCASSAGRIRGRLAKNIQYFGAGTRLSVL.

V and J are TRBV5-1 and TRBJ2-7; no clear D. V was trimmed by 0 bases and J by 2 bases, leaving 9 bases between them. Per the germline V gene, CDR1 is SGHRS and CDR2 is YFSETQ. The CDR3 is made up of 14 amino acids. The CDR3 sequence: CASSLERVAYEQYF. The CDR3, as DNA: TGCGCCAGCAGCTTGGAAAGGGTAGCCTACGAGCAGTACTTC.

The CDR3 is CASSPNPGSAGSYEQYF. CDR3 nucleotides: TGCGCCAGCAGCCCAAACCCGGGGTCAGCGGGCTCCTACGAGCAGTACTTC. The rearrangement uses TRBV5-1 and TRBJ2-7, with D perhaps TRBD2 (6 bases). Germline V gives CDR1 SGHRS, CDR2 YFSETQ. There are 17 residues in the CDR3. The V end lost 4 bases, the J end lost 0 bases, and 20 bases lay between the germline ends. Filled out from reference TRBV5-1 and TRBJ2-7, the complete variable domain reads KAGVTQTPRYLIKTRGQQVTLSCSPISGHRSVSWYQQTPGQGLQFLFEYFSETQRNKGNFPGRFSGRQFSNSRSEMNVSTLELGDSALYLCASSPNPGSAGSYEQYFGPGTRLTVT.

This chain links TRBV10-1 with TRBJ2-7; 10 bases are a match to TRBD1. J gave up 0 bases and V 6 bases, and 2 bases lay outside the gene matches. This CDR3 has 14 residues. Germline lookup yields CDR1 WNHNN and CDR2 SYGVQD (reference sequence). The CDR3 region is CASSRDRGSYEQYF. CDR3 coding DNA: TGCGCCAGCAGCCGGGACAGGGGCTCCTACGAGCAGTACTTC.

Only one count was recorded for this clone. The V gene is TRBV4-2, the J gene TRBJ2-3; D perhaps matches TRBD2 (6 bases). Trimming shortened V by 0 bases and J by 1 base, and 14 bases separated the two germline ends. Germline values: CDR1 LGHNA, CDR2 YNFKEQ. The CDR3 has 17 amino acids. CDR3 DNA sequence: TGTGCCAGCAGCCAAGATCAGTTACAGCGGGGCACAGATACGCAGTATTTT. Translating gives CASSQDQLQRGTDTQYF.

This chain's CDR3 is CASSPTGGSYNEQFF. The CDR3 DNA reads as TGTGCCAGCAGCCCAACCGGAGGCTCCTACAATGAGCAGTTCTTC. This chain joins TRBV5-4 and TRBJ2-1, with D possibly matching TRBD2 (5 bases). CDR3 length: 15 amino acids. Trimming removed 4 bases at V and 0 bases at J, with 11 bases between. The germline gives CDR1 SGHNT, CDR2 YYREEE (reference sequence).

The V and J genes are TRBV7-2 and TRBJ1-2, with 8 bases identical to TRBD1. From germline, CDR1 is SGHTA and CDR2 FQGNSA. The CDR3 runs to 13 residues. V lost 5 bases to trimming and J lost 8 bases; unmatched junction nucleotides: 7. CDR3 sequence reads: CASSTRTGRGYTF. CDR3 DNA: TGTGCCAGCAGCACTAGGACAGGGAGAGGCTACACCTTC.

The chain joins TRBV11-3 to TRBJ1-4; D uncertain. Germline assignment: CDR1 SGHNT and CDR2 YENEEA. Trimming pared 3 bases from V and 4 bases from J, leaving 3 bases between. CDR3 length: 12 amino acids. CDR3 DNA: TGTGCCAGCAGCTTGGTTAATGAAAAACTGTTTTTT. This sequence encodes CASSLVNEKLFF.

The chain has TRBV7-6 and TRBJ1-1; no clear D gene. The germline CDR1 and CDR2 sequences are SGHVS and FNYEAQ. Trimming took 1 base from V and 6 from J, leaving 15 bases between them. The CDR3 is 15 residues long. The CDR3 DNA reads TGTGCCAGCAGCTTAGAGCCGGGTATGAATGCTGAAGCTTTCTTT. This codes for CASSLEPGMNAEAFF.

The V gene is TRBV7-3, the J gene TRBJ2-5, with D unresolved. Germline lookup yields CDR1 SGHTA and CDR2 FQGTGA. The CDR3 covers 15 residues. The V and J ends lost 3 bases and 2 bases respectively, with 13 bases between them. DNA for the CDR3: TGTGCCAGCAGCTTGATGGCAGCGATGCAAGAGACCCAGTACTTC. Translating gives CASSLMAAMQETQYF.

The chain uses TRBV29-1 and TRBJ1-1; no clear D gene. The CDR3 totals 14 residues. V was shortened by 6 bases and J by 1 base, with 15 bases between the two germline ends. Per germline, CDR1 SQVTM and CDR2 ANQGSEA. CDR3 DNA sequence: TGCAGCGTCGCAGTGACGAAGAGGAACACTGAAGCTTTCTTT. Amino acid sequence: CSVAVTKRNTEAFF.